The present T cell receptor (beta chain) was sequenced within a study of T cells in Graves' hyperthyroidism and ophthalmopathy. Patients aged 18 to 65 had newly diagnosed hyperthyroidism lasting under 2 months. Any patient presenting with uncontrolled infection, other autoimmune disease, pregnancy or lactation was left out. Out of approximately 10 ml of fresh peripheral blood came the PBMCs. The study, taken as a whole, reports: Appearing also in blood were most of the thyroid clonotypes expanded above 0.001.

Researchers took RNA transcripts and amplified the TCR beta CDR3 regions from them. When the TCR CDR3 underwent first-round RT-PCR, the HTBI primer set was used. TCRdb reprocessed the multiplex PCR reads with MiXCR, giving one entry per CDR3 protein. Of over 200,000 distinct CDR3 sequences listed, about 15% are singletons. This clonotype was observed many times. Antigen specificity is unknown. Sequencing was done on a sample of blood. The sequence derives from a man in his fifties or sixties with Graves' hyperthyroidism.

This CDR3 reads CASSSKAERAANEQFF. DNA of the CDR3: TGCGCCAGCTCCTCTAAGGCCGAGCGGGCTGCCAATGAGCAGTTCTTC. The gene calls are TRBV5-1 and TRBJ2-1; tentatively, D is TRBD2 (6 bases). V was pared by 7 bases and J by 6 bases, with 23 bases between. The CDR3 is 16 residues long. Germline CDR1 SGHRS, CDR2 YFSETQ.